This T cell receptor beta chain was recorded in a study of cytomegalovirus exposure and HLA in healthy donors. Here immunoSEQ multiplex PCR was the method, and the copy in TCRdb shows in-frame clones only, minus some. The table includes tens of thousands of clones, approximately 89% detected once. What was sequenced was PBMCs. The source is a woman aged 18 to 35 in good health and CMV-seropositive.

The CDR3 loop is CASSASTVGTEAFF. The CDR3 DNA is TGTGCCAGCAGTGCGTCGACAGTGGGCACTGAAGCTTTCTTT. The gene calls are TRBV25-1 and TRBJ1-1, with D tentatively TRBD1 (5 bases). Trimming took off 4 bases at V and 4 bases at J, with 13 bases between the two ends. This CDR3 is built from 14 residues. CDR1 MGHDK and CDR2 SYGVNS come from the germline V gene. The whole variable domain, filled in from reference TRBV25-1 and TRBJ1-1, reads EADIYQTPRYLVIGTGKKITLECSQTMGHDKMYWYQQDPGMELHLIHYSYGVNSTEKGDLSSESTVSRIRTEHFPLTLESARPSHTSQYLCASSASTVGTEAFFGQGTRLTVV.